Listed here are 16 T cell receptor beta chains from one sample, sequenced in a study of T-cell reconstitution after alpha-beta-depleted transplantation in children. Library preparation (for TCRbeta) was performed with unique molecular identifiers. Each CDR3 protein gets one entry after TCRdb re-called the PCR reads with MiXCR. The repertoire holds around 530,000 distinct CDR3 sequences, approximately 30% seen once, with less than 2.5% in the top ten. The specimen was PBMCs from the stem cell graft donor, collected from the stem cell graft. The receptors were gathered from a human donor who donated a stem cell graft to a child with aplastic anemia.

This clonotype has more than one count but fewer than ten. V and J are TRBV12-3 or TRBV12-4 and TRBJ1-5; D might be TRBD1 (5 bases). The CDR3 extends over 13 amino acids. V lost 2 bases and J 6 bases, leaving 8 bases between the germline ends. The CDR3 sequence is CASSLTGAQPQHF. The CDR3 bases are TGTGCCAGCAGTTTAACAGGCGCTCAGCCCCAGCATTTT.

CDR3 residues: CASSRLAGGPSSYNEQFF. The DNA for the CDR3 is TGTGCCAGTAGTCGACTAGCGGGAGGCCCGAGCTCCTACAATGAGCAGTTCTTC. The chain has TRBV19 and TRBJ2-1, with 13 bases that match TRBD2. The CDR3 is made up of 18 amino acids. V dropped 5 bases and J dropped 0; count of bases not matched to a gene: 7. Germline values: CDR1 LNHDA, CDR2 SQIVND (reference sequence).

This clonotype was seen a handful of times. CDR3 protein: CSVGTSGMGETQYF. CDR3 DNA: TGCAGCGTTGGAACTAGCGGGATGGGCGAGACCCAGTACTTC. The chain is built from TRBV29-1 and TRBJ2-5, with 10 bases that match TRBD2. Germline V lookup: CDR1 SQVTM, CDR2 ANQGSEA. J gave up 5 bases and V 4 bases, and 7 bases lay outside the gene matches. This CDR3 has 14 residues.

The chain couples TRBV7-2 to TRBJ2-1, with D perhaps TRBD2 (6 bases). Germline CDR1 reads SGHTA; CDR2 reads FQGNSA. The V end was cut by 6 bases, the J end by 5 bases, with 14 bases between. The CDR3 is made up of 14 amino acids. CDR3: CASSFPGGNNEQFF. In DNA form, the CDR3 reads TGTGCCAGCAGTTTCCCGGGCGGGAACAATGAGCAGTTCTTC. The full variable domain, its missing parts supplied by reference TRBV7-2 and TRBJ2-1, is GAGVSQSPSNKVTEKGKDVELRCDPISGHTALYWYRQSLGQGLEFLIYFQGNSAPDKSGLPSDRFSAERTGGSVSTLTIQRTQQEDSAVYLCASSFPGGNNEQFFGPGTRLTVL.

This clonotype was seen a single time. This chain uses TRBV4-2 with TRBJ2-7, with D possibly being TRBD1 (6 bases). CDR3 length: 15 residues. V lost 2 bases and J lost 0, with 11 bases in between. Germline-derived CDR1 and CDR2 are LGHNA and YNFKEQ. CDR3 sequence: CASSQSADSSYEQYF. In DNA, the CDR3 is TGTGCCAGCAGCCAATCCGCGGACAGCTCCTACGAGCAGTACTTC.

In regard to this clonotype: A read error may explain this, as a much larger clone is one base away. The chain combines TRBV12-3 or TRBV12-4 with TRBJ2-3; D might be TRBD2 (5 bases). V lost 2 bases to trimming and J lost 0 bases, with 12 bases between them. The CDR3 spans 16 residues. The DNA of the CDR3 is TGTGCCAGCAGTTTATCTGCTAGCTGGAGCACAGATACGCAGTATTTT. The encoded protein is CASSLSASWSTDTQYF.

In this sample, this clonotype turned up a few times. As DNA, the CDR3 is TGTGCCAGCAGTTACTCAGAGGGACCTGGAAACACCATATATTTT. Amino acids: CASSYSEGPGNTIYF. The chain uses TRBV6-5 and TRBJ1-3; maybe TRBD1 (5 bases). With 0 bases removed from V and 2 bases from J, the gap between germline ends came to 8 bases. The CDR3 sequence is 15 residues long. Germline V lookup: CDR1 MNHEY, CDR2 SVGAGI.

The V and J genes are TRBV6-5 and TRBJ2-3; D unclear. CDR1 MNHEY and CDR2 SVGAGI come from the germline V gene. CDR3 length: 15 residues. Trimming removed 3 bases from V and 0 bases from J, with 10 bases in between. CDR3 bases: TGTGCCAGCAGTTATCGATTTCAGAGCACAGATACGCAGTATTTT. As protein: CASSYRFQSTDTQYF.

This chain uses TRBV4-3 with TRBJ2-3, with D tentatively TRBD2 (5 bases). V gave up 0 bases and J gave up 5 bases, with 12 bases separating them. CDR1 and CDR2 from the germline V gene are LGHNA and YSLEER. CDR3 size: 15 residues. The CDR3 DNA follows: TGCGCCAGCAGCCAAGATTCGGGAAGGATAGATACGCAGTATTTT. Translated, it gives CASSQDSGRIDTQYF.

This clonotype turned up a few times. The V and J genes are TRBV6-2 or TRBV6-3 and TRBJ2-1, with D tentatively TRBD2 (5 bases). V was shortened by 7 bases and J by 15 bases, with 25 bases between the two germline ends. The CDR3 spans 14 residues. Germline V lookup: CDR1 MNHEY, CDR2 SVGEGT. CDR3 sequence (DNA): TGTGCCAGCAATCATGTGGGAGTGGTCGGTCAATCGTTCTTC. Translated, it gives CASNHVGVVGQSFF.

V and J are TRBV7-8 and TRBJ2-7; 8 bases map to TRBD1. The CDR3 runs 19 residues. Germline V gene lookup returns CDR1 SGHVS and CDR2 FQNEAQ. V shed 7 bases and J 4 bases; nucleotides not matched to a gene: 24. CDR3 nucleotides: TGTGCCAGCACCGCCGGAACGGGAAGCCCACCTTACAGGGGGTACGAGCAGTACGTC. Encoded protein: CASTAGTGSPPYRGYEQYV.

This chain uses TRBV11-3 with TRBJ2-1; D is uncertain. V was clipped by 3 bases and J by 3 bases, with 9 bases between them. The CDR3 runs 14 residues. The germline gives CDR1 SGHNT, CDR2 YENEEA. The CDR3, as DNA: TGTGCCAGCAGCTTCCGGAGAGGCTACAATGAGCAGTTCTTC. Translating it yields CASSFRRGYNEQFF.

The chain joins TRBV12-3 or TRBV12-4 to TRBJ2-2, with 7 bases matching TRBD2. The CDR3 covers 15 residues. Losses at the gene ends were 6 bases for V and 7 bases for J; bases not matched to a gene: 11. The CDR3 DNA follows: TGTGCCAGCAGCGCAGGGACTACCGGGGGCGGGGAGCTGTTTTTT. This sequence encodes CASSAGTTGGGELFF.

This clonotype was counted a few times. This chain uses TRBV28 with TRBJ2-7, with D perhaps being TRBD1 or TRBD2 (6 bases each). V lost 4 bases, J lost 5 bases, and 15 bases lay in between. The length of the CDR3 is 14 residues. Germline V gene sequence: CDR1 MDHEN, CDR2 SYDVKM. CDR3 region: CASSSTGRNDEQYF. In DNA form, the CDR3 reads TGTGCCAGCAGTTCAACAGGGAGGAATGACGAGCAGTACTTC.

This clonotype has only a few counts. The CDR3 DNA reads TGTGCCAGCAGTTTAGTAGGGGCAGACCAGCCCCAGCATTTT. This sequence encodes CASSLVGADQPQHF. The V gene is TRBV12-3 or TRBV12-4, the J gene TRBJ1-5, with D perhaps matching TRBD1 (5 bases). The ends were cut back, 1 base at V and 7 bases at J, with 11 bases in the middle. The CDR3 spans 14 residues.

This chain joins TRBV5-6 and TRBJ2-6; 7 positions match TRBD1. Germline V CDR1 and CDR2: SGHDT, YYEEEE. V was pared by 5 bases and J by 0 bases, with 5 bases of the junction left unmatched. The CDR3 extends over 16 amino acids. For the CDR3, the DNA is TGTGCCAGCAGGTTGACAGGGTTCTCTGGGGCCAACGTCCTGACTTTC. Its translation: CASRLTGFSGANVLTF.